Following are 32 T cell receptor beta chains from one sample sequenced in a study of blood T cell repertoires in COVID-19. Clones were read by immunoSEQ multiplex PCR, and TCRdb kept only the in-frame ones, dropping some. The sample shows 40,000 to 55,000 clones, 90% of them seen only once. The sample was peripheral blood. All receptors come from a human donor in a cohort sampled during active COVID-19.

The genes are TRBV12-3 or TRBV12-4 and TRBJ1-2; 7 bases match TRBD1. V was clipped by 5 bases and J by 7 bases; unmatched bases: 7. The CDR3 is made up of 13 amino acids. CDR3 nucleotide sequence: TGTGCCAGCAGTCCTTCAGACAGGGCTGGCTACACCTTC. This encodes CASSPSDRAGYTF.

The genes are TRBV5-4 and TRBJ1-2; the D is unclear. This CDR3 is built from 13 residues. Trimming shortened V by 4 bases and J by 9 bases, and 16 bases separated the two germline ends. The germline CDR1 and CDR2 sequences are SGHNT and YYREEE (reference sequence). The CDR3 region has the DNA TGTGCCAGCAGCACACAAACCTTGGTCCGCTACACCTTC. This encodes CASSTQTLVRYTF.

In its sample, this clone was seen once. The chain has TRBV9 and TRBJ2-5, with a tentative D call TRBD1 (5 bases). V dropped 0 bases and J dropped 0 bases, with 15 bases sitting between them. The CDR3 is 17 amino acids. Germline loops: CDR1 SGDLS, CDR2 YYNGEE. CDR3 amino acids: CASSVASRAGYQETQYF. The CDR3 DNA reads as TGTGCCAGCAGCGTAGCTTCCAGGGCTGGGTACCAAGAGACCCAGTACTTC.

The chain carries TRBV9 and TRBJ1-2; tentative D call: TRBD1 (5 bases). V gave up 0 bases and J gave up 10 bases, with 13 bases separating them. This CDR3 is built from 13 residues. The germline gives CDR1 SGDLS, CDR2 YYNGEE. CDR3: CASSVAGYGAYTF. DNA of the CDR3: TGTGCCAGCAGCGTAGCAGGGTATGGCGCCTACACCTTC.

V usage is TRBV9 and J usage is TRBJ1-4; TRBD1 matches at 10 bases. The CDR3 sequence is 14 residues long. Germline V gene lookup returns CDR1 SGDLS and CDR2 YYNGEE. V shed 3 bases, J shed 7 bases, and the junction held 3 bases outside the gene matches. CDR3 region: CASSEGQGSEKLFF. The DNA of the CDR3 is TGTGCCAGCAGCGAGGGACAGGGGAGTGAAAAACTGTTTTTT.

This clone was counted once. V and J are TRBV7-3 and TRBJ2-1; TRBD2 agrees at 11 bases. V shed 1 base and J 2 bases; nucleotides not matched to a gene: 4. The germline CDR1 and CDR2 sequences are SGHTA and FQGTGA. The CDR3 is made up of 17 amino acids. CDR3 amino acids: CASSLIGTSGAYNEQFF. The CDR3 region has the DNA TGTGCCAGCAGCTTAATCGGGACTAGCGGAGCCTACAATGAGCAGTTCTTC.

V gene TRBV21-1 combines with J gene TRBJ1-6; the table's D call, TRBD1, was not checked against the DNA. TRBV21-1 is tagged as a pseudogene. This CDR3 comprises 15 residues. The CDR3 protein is CASSKDRGGGSPLHF. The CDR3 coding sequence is TGTGCCAGCAGCAAGGACAGGGGAGGTGGTTCACCCCTCCACTTT.

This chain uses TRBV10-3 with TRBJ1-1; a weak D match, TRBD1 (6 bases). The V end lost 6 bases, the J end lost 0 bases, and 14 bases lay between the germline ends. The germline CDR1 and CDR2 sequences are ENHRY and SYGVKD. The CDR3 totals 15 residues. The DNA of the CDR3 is TGTGCCATCAGACCCGACAGGCCTATGAACACTGAAGCTTTCTTT. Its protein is CAIRPDRPMNTEAFF.

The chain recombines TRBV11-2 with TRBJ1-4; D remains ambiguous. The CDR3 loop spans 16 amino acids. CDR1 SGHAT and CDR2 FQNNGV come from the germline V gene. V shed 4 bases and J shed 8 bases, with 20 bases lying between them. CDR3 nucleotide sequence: TGTGCCAGCAGCTCACCCCGAGTCGAGGGTAGGGAAAAACTGTTTTTT. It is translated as CASSSPRVEGREKLFF.

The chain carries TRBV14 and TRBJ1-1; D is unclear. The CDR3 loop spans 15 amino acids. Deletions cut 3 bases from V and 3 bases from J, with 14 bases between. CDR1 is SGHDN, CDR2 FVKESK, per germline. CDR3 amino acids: CASSHLTPPYTEAFF. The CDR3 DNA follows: TGTGCCAGCAGCCACTTGACACCGCCGTACACTGAAGCTTTCTTT. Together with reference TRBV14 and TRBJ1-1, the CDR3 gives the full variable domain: EAGVTQFPSHSVIEKGQTVTLRCDPISGHDNLYWYRRVMGKEIKFLLHFVKESKQDESGMPNNRFLAERTGGTYSTLKVQPAELEDSGVYFCASSHLTPPYTEAFFGQGTRLTVV.

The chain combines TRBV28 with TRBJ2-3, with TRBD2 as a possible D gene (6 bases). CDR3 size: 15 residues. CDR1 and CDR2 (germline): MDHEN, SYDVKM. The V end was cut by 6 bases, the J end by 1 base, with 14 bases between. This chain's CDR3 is CASRSGGSGTDTQYF. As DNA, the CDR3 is TGTGCCAGCAGAAGTGGGGGGTCGGGCACAGATACGCAGTATTTT.

The CDR3 here is CASSISGVSTDTQYF. The CDR3 DNA reads as TGTGCCAGTAGTATTAGCGGGGTTAGCACAGATACGCAGTATTTT. The rearrangement uses TRBV19 and TRBJ2-3, with 8 nucleotides matching TRBD2. The CDR3 consists of 15 residues. The germline V gene has CDR1 LNHDA and CDR2 SQIVND (reference sequence). V shed 3 bases and J 0 bases; nucleotides not matched to a gene: 2.

The DNA of the CDR3 is TGTGCCAGCAGTTCTAGCGGGAGAAGTAAGAATGAGCAGTTCTTC. It is translated as CASSSSGRSKNEQFF. V gene TRBV2 combines with J gene TRBJ2-1, with 10 positions matching TRBD2. Germline CDR1 and CDR2: SNHLY and FYNNEI. CDR3 size: 15 residues. J was trimmed by 7 bases and V by 5 bases; bases with no gene match: 8.

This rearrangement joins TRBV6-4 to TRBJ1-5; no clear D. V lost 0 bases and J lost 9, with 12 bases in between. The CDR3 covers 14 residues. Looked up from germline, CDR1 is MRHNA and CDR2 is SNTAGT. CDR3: CASSDSDESGPQHF. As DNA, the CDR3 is TGTGCCAGCAGTGACTCCGACGAGTCAGGGCCCCAGCATTTT.

Here the CDR3 DNA reads TGCGCCAGCAGCCAAGATCCGGGACAGGGCATCGCTTTCTTT. It yields the protein CASSQDPGQGIAFF. The chain combines TRBV4-3 with TRBJ1-1; 9 positions agree with TRBD1. This CDR3 contains 14 residues. Trimming removed 0 bases from V and 11 bases from J; junction bases left unmatched: 7. Germline V gives CDR1 LGHNA, CDR2 YSLEER.

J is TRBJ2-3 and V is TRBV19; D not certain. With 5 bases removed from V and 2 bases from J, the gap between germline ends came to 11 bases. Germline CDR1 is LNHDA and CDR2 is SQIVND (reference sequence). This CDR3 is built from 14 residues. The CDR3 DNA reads TGTGCCAGTAGTTACTCACTTACCACAGATACGCAGTATTTT. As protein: CASSYSLTTDTQYF.

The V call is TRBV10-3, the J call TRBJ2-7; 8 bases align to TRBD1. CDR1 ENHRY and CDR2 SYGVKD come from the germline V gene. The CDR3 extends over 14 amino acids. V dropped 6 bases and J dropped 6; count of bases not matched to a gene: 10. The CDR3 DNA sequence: TGTGCCATCAGCTGGACAGGGTCCGGGGGCGAGCAGTACTTC. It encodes CAISWTGSGGEQYF.

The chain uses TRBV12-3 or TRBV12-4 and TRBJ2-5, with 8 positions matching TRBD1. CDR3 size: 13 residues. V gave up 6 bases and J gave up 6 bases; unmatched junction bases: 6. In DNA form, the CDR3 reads TGTGCCAGCAGGGTAGGACAGGGAAAGACCCAGTACTTC. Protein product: CASRVGQGKTQYF.

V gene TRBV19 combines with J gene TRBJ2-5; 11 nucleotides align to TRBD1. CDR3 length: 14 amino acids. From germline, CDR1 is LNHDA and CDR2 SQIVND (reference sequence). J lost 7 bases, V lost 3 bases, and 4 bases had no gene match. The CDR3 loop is CASSIGQGAGTQYF. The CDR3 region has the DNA TGTGCCAGTAGTATTGGACAGGGGGCGGGGACCCAGTACTTC.

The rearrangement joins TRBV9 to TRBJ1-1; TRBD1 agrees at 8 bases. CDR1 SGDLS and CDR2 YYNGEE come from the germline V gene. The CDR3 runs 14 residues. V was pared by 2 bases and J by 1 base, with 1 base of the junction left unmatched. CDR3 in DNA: TGTGCCAGCAGCGTCCAGGGGGCGAACACTGAAGCTTTCTTT. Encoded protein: CASSVQGANTEAFF. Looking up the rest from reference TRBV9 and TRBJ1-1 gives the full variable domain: DSGVTQTPKHLITATGQRVTLRCSPRSGDLSVYWYQQSLDQGLQFLIQYYNGEERAKGNILERFSAQQFPDLHSELNLSSLELGDSALYFCASSVQGANTEAFFGQGTRLTVV.

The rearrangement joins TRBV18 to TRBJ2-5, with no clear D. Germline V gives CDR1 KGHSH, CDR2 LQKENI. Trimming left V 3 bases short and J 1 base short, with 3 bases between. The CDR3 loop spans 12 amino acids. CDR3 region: CASSPGQETQYF. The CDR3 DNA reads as TGTGCCAGCTCACCCGGCCAAGAGACCCAGTACTTC.

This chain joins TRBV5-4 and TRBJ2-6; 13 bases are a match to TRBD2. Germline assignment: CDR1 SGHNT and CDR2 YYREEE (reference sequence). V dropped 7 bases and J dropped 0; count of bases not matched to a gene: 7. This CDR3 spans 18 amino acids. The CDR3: CASRTGLAGDSGANVLTF. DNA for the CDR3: TGTGCCAGCCGAACCGGACTAGCGGGAGACTCTGGGGCCAACGTCCTGACTTTC.

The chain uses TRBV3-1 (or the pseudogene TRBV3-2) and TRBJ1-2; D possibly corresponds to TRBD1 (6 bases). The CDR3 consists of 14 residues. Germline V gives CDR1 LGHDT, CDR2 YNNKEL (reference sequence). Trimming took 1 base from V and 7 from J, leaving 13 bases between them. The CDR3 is CASSQVYRQAGYTF. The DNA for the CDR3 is TGTGCCAGCAGCCAAGTTTACAGACAGGCTGGCTACACCTTC.

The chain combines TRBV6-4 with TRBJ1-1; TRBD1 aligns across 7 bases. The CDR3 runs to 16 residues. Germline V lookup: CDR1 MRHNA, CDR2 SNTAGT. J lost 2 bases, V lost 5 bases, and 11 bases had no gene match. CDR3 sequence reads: CASSSGQRNSNTEAFF. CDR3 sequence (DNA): TGTGCCAGCAGTTCGGGACAGCGCAATTCCAACACTGAAGCTTTCTTT.

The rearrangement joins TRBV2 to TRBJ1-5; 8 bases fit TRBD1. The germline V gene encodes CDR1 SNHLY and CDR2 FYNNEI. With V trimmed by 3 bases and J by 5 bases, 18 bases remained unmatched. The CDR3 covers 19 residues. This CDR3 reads CASSEVLVPGPTGDQPQHF. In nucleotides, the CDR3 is TGTGCCAGCAGTGAGGTGTTAGTTCCAGGGCCGACAGGGGATCAGCCCCAGCATTTT. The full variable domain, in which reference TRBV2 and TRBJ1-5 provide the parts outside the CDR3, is EPEVTQTPSHQVTQMGQEVILRCVPISNHLYFYWYRQILGQKVEFLVSFYNNEISEKSEIFDDQFSVERPDGSNFTLKIRSTKLEDSAMYFCASSEVLVPGPTGDQPQHFGDGTRLSIL.

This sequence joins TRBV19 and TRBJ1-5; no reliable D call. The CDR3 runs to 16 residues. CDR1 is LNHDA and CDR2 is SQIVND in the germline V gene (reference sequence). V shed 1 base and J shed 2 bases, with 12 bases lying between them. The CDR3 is CASSIAGGFGNQPQHF. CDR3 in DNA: TGTGCCAGTAGTATAGCGGGAGGGTTTGGCAATCAGCCCCAGCATTTT.

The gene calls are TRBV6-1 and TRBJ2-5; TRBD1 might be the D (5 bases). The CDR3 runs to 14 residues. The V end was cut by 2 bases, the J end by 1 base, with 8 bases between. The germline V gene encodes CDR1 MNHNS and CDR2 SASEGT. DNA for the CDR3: TGTGCCAGCAGTGAATCTGGGGCCCAAGAGACCCAGTACTTC. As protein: CASSESGAQETQYF.

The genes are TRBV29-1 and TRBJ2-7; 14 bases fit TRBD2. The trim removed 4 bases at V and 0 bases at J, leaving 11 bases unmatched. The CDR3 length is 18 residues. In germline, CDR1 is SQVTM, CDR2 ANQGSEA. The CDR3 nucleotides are TGCAGCGTTGCTCTGCGGGGACTAGCGGGGGCATCCTCCTACGAGCAGTACTTC. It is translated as CSVALRGLAGASSYEQYF.

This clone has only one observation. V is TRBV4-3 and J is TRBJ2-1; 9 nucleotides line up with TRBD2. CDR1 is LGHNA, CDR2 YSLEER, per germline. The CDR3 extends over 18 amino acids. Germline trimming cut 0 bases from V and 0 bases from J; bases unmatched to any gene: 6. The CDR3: CASSQDVAGASSYNEQFF. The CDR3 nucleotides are TGCGCCAGCAGCCAAGATGTAGCGGGAGCCAGCTCCTACAATGAGCAGTTCTTC.

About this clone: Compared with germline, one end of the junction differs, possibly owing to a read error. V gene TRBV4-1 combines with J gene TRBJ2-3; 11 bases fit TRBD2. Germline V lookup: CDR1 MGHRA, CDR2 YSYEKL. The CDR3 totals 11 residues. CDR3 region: CASSHSGGANF. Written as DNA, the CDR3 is TGCGCCAGCAGTCATAGCGGGGGGGCCAATTTT.

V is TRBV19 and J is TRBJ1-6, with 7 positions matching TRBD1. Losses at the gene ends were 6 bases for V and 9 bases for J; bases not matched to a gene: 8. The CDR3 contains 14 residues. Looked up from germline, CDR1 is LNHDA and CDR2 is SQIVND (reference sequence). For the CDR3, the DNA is TGTGCCAGTAGATTTACAGGGGTTGGTTCACCCCTCCACTTT. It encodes CASRFTGVGSPLHF.

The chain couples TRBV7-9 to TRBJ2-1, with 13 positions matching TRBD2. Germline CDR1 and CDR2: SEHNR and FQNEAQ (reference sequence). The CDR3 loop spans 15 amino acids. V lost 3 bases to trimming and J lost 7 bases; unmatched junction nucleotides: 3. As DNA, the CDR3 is TGTGCCAGCAGCTTGACTAGCGGGGGGACGAATGAGCAGTTCTTC. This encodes CASSLTSGGTNEQFF.